These 29 T cell receptor beta chains were all obtained from the same sample, sequenced in a study of CD8+CD57+ T cells in acquired aplastic anemia. Genomic DNA provided the template from which TCR beta VDJ and CDR3 profiles were obtained. TCRdb fed the reads into MiXCR, producing one record per CDR3 protein. The profile shows about 81,000 distinct CDR3 sequences, 40% to 55% of them singletons. The sequenced material came from sorted CD4+, CD8+, or CD8+CD57+ T cells (not recorded which) from PBMCs. The receptors were gathered from a human donor in good health, serving as a control.

V gene TRBV6-5 combines with J gene TRBJ2-7; no reliable D call. Germline lookup yields CDR1 MNHEY and CDR2 SVGAGI. This CDR3 comprises 16 residues. The V and J ends lost 4 bases and 2 bases respectively, with 18 bases between them. In DNA, the CDR3 is TGTGCCAGCAGTTCCACTCGTGGTTTAGGTGCCTACGAGCAGTACTTC. Translation: CASSSTRGLGAYEQYF.

This clonotype was found many times. The V gene is TRBV6-1, the J gene TRBJ2-6; maybe TRBD1 (5 bases). CDR3 size: 14 residues. V lost 8 bases and J lost 4, with 12 bases in between. Germline-derived CDR1 and CDR2 are MNHNS and SASEGT. This chain's CDR3 is CASAVGVGANVLTF. CDR3 DNA sequence: TGTGCCAGCGCCGTAGGGGTCGGGGCCAACGTCCTGACTTTC.

About this clonotype: This could be a read error, since a much larger clone is one nucleotide away. This rearrangement joins TRBV7-2 to TRBJ2-3; 8 nucleotides align to TRBD2. After removal of 2 bases from V and 5 bases from J, the junction contained 6 bases not matched to a gene. CDR1 and CDR2 (germline): SGHTA, FQGNSA. The CDR3 has 15 residues. CDR3 sequence (DNA): TGTACCAGCAGCTTAATCGGGGGGGCGAAAGATACGCAGTATTTT. Its translation is CTSSLIGGAKDTQYF.

This clonotype has just a few counts. The chain carries TRBV9 and TRBJ2-1; 8 positions match TRBD1. V lost 0 bases, J lost 2 bases, and 4 bases stayed unmatched. Germline assignment: CDR1 SGDLS and CDR2 YYNGEE. The CDR3 extends over 16 amino acids. This CDR3 reads CASSVDDRGPYNEQFF. DNA for the CDR3: TGTGCCAGCAGCGTAGACGACAGGGGCCCCTACAATGAGCAGTTCTTC.

The sample holds many counts of this clonotype. This chain uses TRBV7-9 with TRBJ2-5, with D tentatively TRBD2 (5 bases). The CDR3 totals 14 residues. CDR1 and CDR2 (germline): SEHNR, FQNEAQ (reference sequence). V gave up 6 bases and J gave up 5 bases, with 16 bases separating them. In DNA form, the CDR3 reads TGTGCCAGCAGATACAGTGGGGAGCGGGAGACCCAGTACTTC. This encodes CASRYSGERETQYF.

The V and J genes are TRBV7-8 and TRBJ1-5; D gene uncertain. Trimming took 1 base from V and 7 from J, leaving 8 bases between them. The CDR3 is 13 residues long. CDR1 and CDR2 (germline): SGHVS, FQNEAQ. The CDR3 is CASSLGREQPQHF. The CDR3 DNA sequence: TGTGCCAGCAGCTTAGGGCGGGAACAGCCCCAGCATTTT. The variable domain in full, completed from reference TRBV7-8 and TRBJ1-5, reads GAGVSQSPRYKVAKRGQDVALRCDPISGHVSLFWYQQALGQGPEFLTYFQNEAQLDKSGLPSDRFFAERPEGSVSTLKIQRTQQEDSAVYLCASSLGREQPQHFGDGTRLSIL.

This clonotype occurred many times. The V and J genes are TRBV19 and TRBJ1-4; a weak D match, TRBD1 (6 bases). Trimming removed 5 bases at V and 6 bases at J, with 10 bases between. Looked up from germline, CDR1 is LNHDA and CDR2 is SQIVND (reference sequence). CDR3 length: 13 residues. CDR3 sequence (DNA): TGTGCCAGTAGTCCACAGGGTTATGAAAAACTGTTTTTT. Translation gives CASSPQGYEKLFF.

In regard to this clonotype: The junction departs from germline at one end; a sequencing error may be responsible. The chain carries TRBV25-1 and TRBJ1-2; 11 bases are shared with TRBD1. Germline CDR1 and CDR2: MGHDK and SYGVNS. This CDR3 comprises 15 residues. This CDR3 is CASSLQGQGDYGYTF. The CDR3, as DNA: TGTGCCAGCAGCTTGCAGGGACAGGGGGACTACGGCTACACCTTC.

In this sample, this clonotype turned up many times. This chain connects TRBV7-9 to TRBJ1-5; weak D call: TRBD1 (5 bases). CDR1 and CDR2 from the germline V gene are SEHNR and FQNEAQ (reference sequence). This CDR3 contains 15 residues. V was cut by 5 bases and J by 1 base, with 12 bases left in between. CDR3 coding DNA: TGTGCCAGCAGCGTGGGACCAGGGAGCAATCAGCCCCAGCATTTT. This encodes CASSVGPGSNQPQHF.

The chain links TRBV25-1 to TRBJ2-7; 9 bases align to TRBD1. The germline gives CDR1 MGHDK, CDR2 SYGVNS. The CDR3 is 16 residues long. The J segment lost 6 bases and the V segment lost 6 bases, leaving 15 bases of the junction unmatched. CDR3 sequence reads: CASSLSVGTGLFEQYF. The CDR3 nucleotides read TGTGCCAGCAGCTTAAGTGTCGGGACAGGGCTGTTCGAGCAGTACTTC.

The rearrangement joins TRBV5-1 to TRBJ2-1, with 8 bases fitting TRBD1. The CDR3 totals 17 residues. J was trimmed by 5 bases and V by 0 bases; bases with no gene match: 10. Per germline, CDR1 SGHRS and CDR2 YFSETQ. The CDR3 DNA follows: TGCGCCAGCAGCTTGGGGACAGGGTCGGTGGTGGACAATGAGCAGTTCTTC. Translation: CASSLGTGSVVDNEQFF.

This clonotype was seen a handful of times. The chain employs TRBV15 and TRBJ2-7; a weak D match, TRBD2 (6 bases). The V end was cut by 2 bases, the J end by 2 bases, with 10 bases between. Germline V gene sequence: CDR1 LNHNV, CDR2 YYDKDF (reference sequence). This CDR3 comprises 14 residues. The CDR3 loop is CATSRLGGTYEQYF. As DNA, the CDR3 is TGTGCCACCAGCAGACTCGGCGGGACCTACGAGCAGTACTTC.

This chain connects TRBV29-1 to TRBJ2-7; no firm D call. Deletions cut 6 bases from V and 0 bases from J, with 12 bases between. From germline, CDR1 is SQVTM and CDR2 ANQGSEA. The CDR3 totals 13 residues. CDR3 DNA: TGCAGCGTCGAAAGTTTGGCCTCCTACGAGCAGTACTTC. Its translation: CSVESLASYEQYF.

This clonotype was picked up a small number of times. The chain combines TRBV25-1 with TRBJ2-3, with 9 bases lining up with TRBD1. CDR1 and CDR2 (germline): MGHDK, SYGVNS. Germline trimming cut 5 bases from V and 3 bases from J; bases unmatched to any gene: 6. The CDR3 has 15 residues. The chain's CDR3 is CASSPRTGVTDTQYF. The CDR3 nucleotides read TGTGCCAGCAGTCCCCGGACAGGGGTAACAGATACGCAGTATTTT. Combining the CDR3 with reference TRBV25-1 and TRBJ2-3 gives the whole variable domain EADIYQTPRYLVIGTGKKITLECSQTMGHDKMYWYQQDPGMELHLIHYSYGVNSTEKGDLSSESTVSRIRTEHFPLTLESARPSHTSQYLCASSPRTGVTDTQYFGPGTRLTVL.

The chain joins TRBV4-3 to TRBJ1-6; TRBD1 matches 7 bases. The CDR3 extends over 15 amino acids. Germline-derived CDR1 and CDR2 are LGHNA and YSLEER. The V and J ends lost 0 bases and 7 bases, in that order; junction bases with no gene match: 3. CDR3 coding DNA: TGCGCCAGCAGCCAAGATGGGACAGAGAATTCACCCCTCCACTTT. This sequence encodes CASSQDGTENSPLHF.

The chain carries TRBV29-1 and TRBJ1-1; D call uncertain. V shed 5 bases and J shed 3 bases, with 4 bases lying between them. The CDR3 consists of 10 residues. CDR1 and CDR2 (germline): SQVTM, ANQGSEA. The CDR3 loop is CSVIDTEAFF. The CDR3 coding sequence is TGCAGCGTTATTGACACTGAAGCTTTCTTT.

Concerning this clonotype itself: The junction shows a germline mismatch at one end, possibly a read error. This sequence joins TRBV24-1 and TRBJ1-1, with 7 positions matching TRBD1. CDR1 is KGHDR, CDR2 SFDVKD, per germline. The CDR3 totals 14 residues. The CDR3: CAARETGRNTEAFF. As DNA, the CDR3 is TGTGCCGCCAGGGAGACAGGGCGGAACACTGAGGCTTTCTTT.

This clonotype was seen ten or more times. The chain joins TRBV10-1 to TRBJ1-1, with D uncertain. Germline V gene lookup returns CDR1 WNHNN and CDR2 SYGVQD (reference sequence). The CDR3 totals 13 residues. V lost 8 bases to trimming and J lost 4 bases, with 14 bases between them. The CDR3 nucleotides are TGCGCCAGCTCTTACGGACGGGGCACTGAAGCTTTCTTT. Encoded protein: CASSYGRGTEAFF.

This clonotype was counted ten times or more. This chain connects TRBV24-1 to TRBJ2-5; D uncertain. The CDR3 spans 12 residues. V lost 7 bases and J 5 bases, leaving 10 bases between the germline ends. Germline CDR1 reads KGHDR; CDR2 reads SFDVKD. The CDR3 DNA reads as TGTGCCACCAGAGGGCCTGGGGAGACCCAGTACTTC. This encodes CATRGPGETQYF.

V usage is TRBV7-2 and J usage is TRBJ2-3, with D uncertain. Germline CDR1 is SGHTA and CDR2 is FQGNSA. The CDR3 has 14 amino acids. V lost 5 bases, J lost 6 bases, and 15 bases lay in between. CDR3 protein: CASSLNPRWDTQYF. In nucleotides, the CDR3 is TGTGCCAGCAGCCTGAACCCGAGATGGGATACGCAGTATTTT.

This clonotype was recorded many times. CDR3 DNA: TGTGCCAGTAAGCCCCCCTCGACTAATGAAAAACTGTTTTTT. This codes for CASKPPSTNEKLFF. The chain couples TRBV19 to TRBJ1-4; D not resolved. CDR1 LNHDA and CDR2 SQIVND come from the germline V gene (reference sequence). The V gene lost 7 bases and the J gene lost 2 bases, with 11 bases spanning the gap. CDR3 size: 14 residues.

This chain joins TRBV20-1 and TRBJ2-2; 9 nucleotides agree with TRBD1. This CDR3 spans 19 amino acids. CDR1 and CDR2 (germline): DFQATT, SNEGSKA (reference sequence). V lost 0 bases to trimming and J lost 7 bases; unmatched junction nucleotides: 18. CDR3 nucleotides: TGCAGTGCTAGAGACCCAACAGGGGGCCCTTTGGGTATAGACGGGGAGCTGTTTTTT. It yields the protein CSARDPTGGPLGIDGELFF.

This chain joins TRBV5-1 and TRBJ2-4, with TRBD1 identical over 9 bases. V shed 5 bases, J shed 6 bases, and the junction held 9 bases outside the gene matches. CDR3 length equals 15 residues. CDR1 and CDR2 from the germline V gene are SGHRS and YFSETQ. CDR3 loop: CASSPRDRVGNIQYF. Written as DNA, the CDR3 is TGCGCCAGCAGTCCGAGGGACAGGGTGGGAAACATTCAGTACTTC.

In this sample, this clonotype turned up many times. The J gene is TRBJ2-7, the V gene TRBV11-2; 8 nucleotides align to TRBD1. The CDR3 length is 14 residues. Germline loops: CDR1 SGHAT, CDR2 FQNNGV. V trimming: 5 bases; J trimming: 2 bases; junction bases outside the gene matches: 5. The CDR3 DNA reads as TGTGCCAGCAGCCACGGGACAGGTACCTACGAGCAGTACTTC. This gives the protein CASSHGTGTYEQYF.

The chain uses TRBV2 and TRBJ2-1; 10 bases fit TRBD1. Trimming cost V 5 bases and J 8 bases; bases outside gene matches: 9. CDR1 is SNHLY and CDR2 is FYNNEI in the germline V gene. The CDR3 runs to 15 residues. The CDR3 region has the DNA TGTGCCAGCAGTATAGCGGGGACAGGGGAGGATGAGCAGTTCTTC. Its translation is CASSIAGTGEDEQFF.

V gene TRBV25-1 combines with J gene TRBJ1-3, with 7 positions matching TRBD1. The CDR3 covers 15 residues. CDR1 MGHDK and CDR2 SYGVNS come from the germline V gene. The V segment lost 6 bases and the J segment 8 bases; nucleotides outside the gene matches: 13. The CDR3 loop is CASSAAQGLVDTIYF. The CDR3 DNA reads TGTGCCAGCAGCGCGGCACAGGGGTTGGTGGACACCATATATTTT.

The CDR3: CAWSQDDYNEQFF. CDR3 DNA sequence: TGTGCCTGGAGTCAGGACGACTACAATGAGCAGTTCTTC. V gene TRBV30 combines with J gene TRBJ2-1; D unclear. Germline V lookup: CDR1 GTSNPN, CDR2 SVGIG (reference sequence). Trimming stripped 2 bases from V and 3 bases from J, with 8 bases between. This CDR3 has 13 residues.

With respect to this clonotype: Germline is not matched at one junction end, which may reflect a read error. The chain couples TRBV12-3 or TRBV12-4 to TRBJ1-2; the D is unclear. The CDR3 totals 11 residues. Here the CDR3 reads CASSSIYGCTF. The CDR3 nucleotides read TGTGCCAGCAGTTCCATCTATGGCTGCACCTTC.

This clonotype is a singleton in its sample. J is TRBJ1-2 and V is TRBV11-2; 10 positions match TRBD1. The ends lost 4 bases at V and 2 bases at J; junction bases unmatched: 7. The V gene's germline CDR1 is SGHAT and CDR2 FQNNGV. This CDR3 region has 16 residues. The CDR3 loop is CASSSGTGAPNYGYTF. For the CDR3, the DNA is TGTGCCAGCAGCTCTGGGACAGGGGCTCCAAACTATGGCTACACCTTC.